This T cell receptor (beta chain) emerged from a study of cytomegalovirus exposure and HLA in healthy donors listed by TCRdb under 2017. Some background on the complete study: An earlier analysis of roughly 500 of the donors reported about 250 Gb of sequence data and 100 million to 140 million unique TCR beta sequences from about 200 million T cells. An early release that covered about 640 HLA-typed donors contained approximately 300 gigabases of sequencing data and approximately 85 million unique TCR sequences. The genetic ancestry cluster associated with self-reported Caucasian donors included 81% of the approximately 410 genotyped donors. The aim of the study was to test whether cataloging public T cell receptors could identify signatures of past pathogen exposure. The study profiled the T cell repertoires of hundreds of subjects by immunosequencing and related them to cytomegalovirus serostatus. In addition to the first cohort of approximately 670 subjects, a separate validation cohort of 100 to 150 different subjects was used. To predict cytomegalovirus infection status, the study combined high-throughput TCR immunosequencing, statistical association of individual TCRs with disease status, and machine learning. In a later analysis, previously published TCR beta repertoires from about 640 donors were re-analyzed and high-resolution HLA genotyping was added so that TCR occurrence patterns could be studied. The later analysis used no new phenotypic data to find candidate immune exposures, relying instead on TCR beta sequences and their occurrence across donors. In an earlier analysis of 500 to 650 of the donors, high-throughput TCR beta sequencing was used to judge whether each TCR beta V gene segment behaved as functional or pseudogenic. Donor age, sex, ethnicity and CMV serostatus were compiled together with the repertoire data. A later genetic analysis took genome-wide SNP genotypes for about 65% of the 666 donors and used that subset as a discovery cohort. All discovery cohort repertoires had been generated using a single sequencing platform. HLA typing covered class I and class II loci at four-digit resolution. Typing coverage varied by locus: 629-630 donors for A, B, C, DRB1 and DQB1; approximately 500 for DQA1; more than 600 for DPA1; approximately 470 for DPB1. Four to six DR-DQ haplotypes were handled as single units for association and clustering, since linkage in the cohort was strong. Among approximately 370 genotyped donors of the cohort, an average of roughly 230,000 unique TCR beta nucleotide sequences was sequenced per donor, of which about 19% were non-productive.

The cohort comprised under 700 healthy bone marrow donors. At the time of sampling, all cohort members were nominally healthy, though unrecorded immune exposures were likely present. The donor tested CMV seropositive and was one of the 289 seropositive cohort members. Every donor gave a peripheral blood sample, and the peripheral blood mononuclear cells from that sample were used for TCR beta sequencing. The Qiagen DNeasy Blood Extraction Kit was used to extract genomic DNA from the blood cell samples. Paper-wide results and their limitations: A later analysis found that TCR association rates varied across HLA loci, with DRB1 alleles showing the most associated TCRs and HLA-C alleles the fewest. Most TCR sequences were observed very rarely across donors, whereas some public TCRs were present in many individuals. Because counts were too low, some 16 rarely observed V segments, including chromosome 9 orphons, were excluded from the earlier analysis of 587 of the donors. In the study, around 150 TCR beta chains were listed as associated with cytomegalovirus. In a later analysis, around 17,000 TCR beta sequences were associated with specific HLA alleles at a false discovery rate of 0.05. Compared with equally common non-associated chains, HLA-associated TCR beta chains in a later analysis were more clonally expanded and had lower generation probabilities. Strong co-occurrence of HLA alleles, especially DR and DQ, made assigning TCR associations to individual alleles difficult. It was suggested by the authors that the approach could potentially be generalized to other disease states and immunological phenotypes. Because the 87-base-pair reads could not distinguish some IMGT-functional V segments, including TRBV6-2 and TRBV6-3, those segments were excluded. Several of the top co-occurrence clusters appeared to be linked to parvovirus B19, influenza, CMV and Epstein-Barr virus, according to a later analysis. Most CMV-associated TCR beta chains appeared to be HLA-restricted in a later analysis, and the HLA associations seemed to be driven largely by CMV exposure. A group of highly shared sequence variants was considered likely to be a technical artifact of the sequencing pipeline. Broadly in line with IMGT annotations, most TCR beta V segments showed up in productive rearrangements about 90% or about 30% of the time in an earlier analysis of approximately 640 of the donors. A further reported finding was that TCR beta sequences accurately predicted the HLA-A and HLA-B alleles for most subjects in the first cohort. Linkage disequilibrium might explain the correlated functional status among segregating V segments, but an unknown experimental factor could not be excluded. In this cohort, only TCR beta chains were sequenced, and detectable features were limited by the absence of alpha or paired-chain data. In a later genetic analysis, a missense DCLRE1C variant was associated with V-gene and J-gene trimming of TCR beta chains, and the association was replicated in an independent cohort. Presence/absence analyses assumed roughly uniform sequencing depth across donors, an assumption that may not hold. In a later genetic analysis, fewer N-insertions in productive TCRs were reported among donors in an Asian-associated ancestry cluster than the roughly 700-donor mean. Because HLA typing was missing for some donors at each locus, association tests included only the typed subset. Three of the identified cytomegalovirus-associated TCR beta chains were confirmed in vitro to be specific for cytomegalovirus antigens. CMV serostatus was the only immune exposure information available for the cohort. In both the original and validation cohorts, the classifier was reported to diagnose cytomegalovirus status with high specificity and sensitivity.

There are 14 amino acids in the CDR3, from cysteine to phenylalanine inclusive. The kept DNA is CDR3 alone, 42 bases in frame from the first base. CDR1 and CDR2, looked up from the germline V gene (reference sequence), are MNHEY and SMNVEV. V trim: 3 bases; J trim: 0 bases; unmatched bases: 0. As regards this clone: Its cognate antigen has yet to be identified. No base quality information exists; no much larger clone differs at one position.

Libraries were made using the immunoSEQ multiplex PCR assay. A mixture of 60 forward primers for TCR Vbeta segments and 13 reverse primers for TCR Jbeta segments was used in the multiplex PCR. A multiplex PCR assay on genomic DNA amplified the CDR3 region of rearranged TCR beta genes. Amplified TCR beta libraries were sequenced as 87-base-pair reads on the Illumina HiSeq System. Per the source publication's procedure: A later analysis tallied 75 million to 95 million unique TCR beta chains across the 666 repertoires, and around 9.9 million of those chains were shared by two or more donors. To remove PCR and sequencing errors, raw reads were error-corrected and collapsed into unique sequences using a nearest-neighbor algorithm that merged closely related sequences. CDR3 sequences were aligned to IMGT reference sequences to assign V, D and J gene segments. Each retained sequence needed at least a six-nucleotide match to both a V gene segment and a J gene segment. A rearrangement was called productive if the CDR3 had no stop codons and remained in frame with V and J, and every other rearrangement was called non-productive. CDR3 was defined according to IMGT convention as the region running from the second conserved V-encoded cysteine to the conserved J-encoded phenylalanine. The earlier analysis of about 640 of the donors excluded any sequence lacking an unambiguous match to a single V gene segment. In an earlier analysis of some 590 of the donors, a V segment was called functional when productive rearrangements were above 56.7%, and segregating when the standard deviation between donors exceeded 5%. A statistical classification framework was built for diagnosing cytomegalovirus status from the catalog of TCR beta chain sequences. In a later analysis, TCR nucleotide sequences were compared against IMGT/GENE-DB human TR gene sequences so that V and J genes could be assigned. Using the TCRdist pipeline, a later analysis assigned CDR3 sequences along with most-parsimonious VDJ recombination scenarios. In a later analysis, each TCR beta chain was defined by its CDR3 amino acid sequence together with its V-gene family, and reads lacking a unique V-gene family were excluded. A later analysis removed nearly 600 highly shared, low-generation-probability nucleotide sequences to deal with suspected cross-contamination and a sequencing artifact. A later analysis calculated a clonal expansion index for each public chain from normalized within-repertoire ranks of inferred template counts. In a later analysis, generation probabilities were computed using a VDJ recombination model fitted to out-of-frame rearrangements, and the results were checked against IGoR. A later analysis scored TCR-TCR, TCR-HLA and TCR-CMV co-occurrence with hypergeometric tests, applying a repertoire-size bias correction to TCR pairs. To estimate false discovery rates, a later analysis permuted the HLA or CMV assignments 20 times. In a later analysis, co-occurring TCRs were grouped using DBSCAN, with TCRdist sequence similarity added in when clustering inside HLA-allele-positive subsets. Repertoires with fewer than 30,000 or more than 120,000 public chains, plus five repertoires with anomalous nucleotide sharing, were excluded from co-occurrence clustering. What TCRdb holds here is the immuneACCESS table cut down to in-frame rearrangements. Part of the clones is not present; checked against another copy, under half of the missing clones reflect an unresolved V gene, and the others are unexplained. V and J calls and clone size are copied from that table; D and trimming were computed from the DNA. This sample gives 150,000 to 200,000 clones in total; roughly 73% of them show up just once. The ten largest make up about 11% of the sample.

The clonotype was recovered from a man between 18 and 29 years old in good health and CMV-seropositive. What was sequenced was PBMCs. Recombination linked TRBV27 to TRBJ2-7, and TRBD2 matches 9 of the central bases. In nucleotide form, the sequence is TGTGCCAGCAGTTTGACTAGCGGCTCCTACGAGCAGTACTTC. Its amino acids are CASSLTSGSYEQYF.